What follows describes a single TCR beta chain. Its antigen is not identified. Here immunoSEQ multiplex PCR was the method, and the copy in TCRdb shows in-frame clones only, minus some. The sample holds 600,000 to 750,000 clones, about two thirds seen once. The sample is drawn from a study of shared clonotypes between healthy human individuals. Regarding the study as a whole: Enrolling few donors narrowed the genetic and exposure-history diversity that was represented. Generation of non-shared clonotypes was less probable than generation of clonotypes shared by all four donors.

Sequencing was done on a sample of memory CD4+ T cells sorted from blood. Subset in this sample: CD45RA-negative fraction. The sequence was obtained from a woman under 40 in good health.

CDR3 coding DNA: TGCGCCAGCAGCCCCAATGCGGGACTAGAGGTTAAGGGGCAGTACTTC. Its translation: CASSPNAGLEVKGQYF. This chain uses TRBV5-1 with TRBJ2-5; 8 nucleotides match TRBD2. The CDR3 is 16 amino acids. Germline V lookup: CDR1 SGHRS, CDR2 YFSETQ. With 4 bases clipped from V and 11 bases from J, the junction kept 19 bases outside the gene matches.